This T cell receptor (beta chain) was captured in a study of T cells in Graves' hyperthyroidism and ophthalmopathy. RNA transcripts provided the source from which TCR beta CDR3 regions were amplified. HTBI primers were the set used in a first-round RT-PCR of the TCR CDR3. TCRdb fed the multiplex PCR reads into MiXCR, producing one record per CDR3 protein. The sample consists of 240,000 or so distinct CDR3 sequences, roughly 15% of them appearing once. Study-level results: Prediction of ophthalmopathy progression came a median around 6.5 months pre-onset.

Germline assignment: CDR1 DFQATT and CDR2 SNEGSKA (reference sequence). This CDR3 comprises 13 residues. V was clipped by 2 bases and J by 4 bases, with 9 bases between them. This clonotype was observed at least ten times. Its specificity is not known. Source material: blood. The source of this sequence is a woman between 18 and 29 years old with Graves' ophthalmopathy. The chain couples TRBV20-1 to TRBJ1-5; the D gene is possibly TRBD1 (6 bases). CDR3 loop: CSARKGVNQPQHF. The CDR3 coding sequence is TGCAGTGCTAGAAAGGGGGTAAATCAGCCCCAGCATTTT.